The text below deals with one T cell receptor (beta chain). Its antigen is currently unknown. Germline lookup yields CDR1 SNHLY and CDR2 FYNNEI. CDR3 size: 12 residues. Trimming cost V 3 bases and J 5 bases; bases outside gene matches: 0. It was with 60 Vbeta and 13 Jbeta primers that the PCR ran. Methods used by the authors: There were around 77 million unique TCR beta chains by a later count, and about 11 million of them were shared. Some clones are missing from TCRdb's copy, which holds only in-frame ones; the method was immunoSEQ multiplex PCR. Clone size and V and J calls were adopted from that table, with D and trimming inferred from the DNA. Among more than 95,000 clones listed, 70% to 85% were seen once. This entry is derived from a study of cytomegalovirus exposure and HLA in healthy donors. Study outcomes and limitations: Most TCR beta V segments were productive about 90% or about 30% of the time in an earlier analysis. Prediction of most subjects' HLA-A and HLA-B alleles by TCR beta sequences was reportedly accurate.

Nominally healthy donors provided the samples, though records likely missed some immune exposures. The rearrangement uses TRBV2 and TRBJ2-5; 7 positions agree with TRBD2. Material for sequencing was PBMCs. The source is a woman between 40 and 50 years old in good health and CMV-seropositive. The DNA for the CDR3 is TGTGCCAGCAGTGAGGGGGGGGAGACCCAGTACTTC. This encodes CASSEGGETQYF.